The entry below describes one T cell receptor beta chain. Profiling relied on immunoSEQ multiplex PCR, and the TCRdb table lists in-frame clones only, not all of them. The table shows tens of thousands of clones, with roughly 85% occurring only once. Germline CDR1 SGHRS, CDR2 YFSETQ. The CDR3 is 17 amino acids. V shed 0 bases, J shed 4 bases, and the junction held 6 bases outside the gene matches. The data derive from a study of blood T cell repertoires in COVID-19. For the study at large: Acute and convalescent COVID-19 samples came from the United States, Italy and Spain.

This rearrangement joins TRBV5-1 to TRBJ2-2; 10 nucleotides match TRBD2. Material for sequencing was peripheral blood. This receptor was obtained from a human donor in a cohort sampled during active COVID-19. CDR3 nucleotides: TGCGCCAGCAGCTTGGCCGGGCTAGCGGGAGTCACCGGGGAGCTGTTTTTT. Protein sequence: CASSLAGLAGVTGELFF.